This T cell receptor beta chain was sequenced in a study of T-cell reconstitution after alpha-beta-depleted transplantation in children. Whole-study results and caveats: Some patients showed high day-60 TCRbeta diversity, which derived from surviving recipient T cells and thymic progenitors. The authors attributed T-cell counts and diversity one year after transplant mostly to newly produced T cells. Reports say that about two months after transplant, the alpha-beta T cells came out of several hundred graft clones that had expanded.

Unique molecular identifiers featured in how the TCRbeta library was prepared. TCRdb independently ran MiXCR on the PCR reads; one entry per CDR3 protein. The sample records 700,000 to 950,000 distinct CDR3 sequences, roughly 15% being singletons. As for this clonotype: Its antigen is currently unknown.

V lost 1 base and J 1 base, leaving 7 bases between the germline ends. Germline values: CDR1 SNHLY, CDR2 FYNNEI. This CDR3 spans 14 amino acids. The clonotype comes from a male patient younger than 18 who had a stem cell transplant for acute lymphoblastic leukemia, so the T cells may come from the graft donor. The chain carries TRBV2 and TRBJ2-5; D is undetermined. This material consisted of PBMCs, mostly from graft donor cells, taken 360 days after TCRalphabeta/CD19-depleted stem cell transplant. This chain's CDR3 is CASSEGRIQETQYF. The CDR3, as DNA: TGTGCCAGCAGTGAAGGCAGGATCCAAGAGACCCAGTACTTC.